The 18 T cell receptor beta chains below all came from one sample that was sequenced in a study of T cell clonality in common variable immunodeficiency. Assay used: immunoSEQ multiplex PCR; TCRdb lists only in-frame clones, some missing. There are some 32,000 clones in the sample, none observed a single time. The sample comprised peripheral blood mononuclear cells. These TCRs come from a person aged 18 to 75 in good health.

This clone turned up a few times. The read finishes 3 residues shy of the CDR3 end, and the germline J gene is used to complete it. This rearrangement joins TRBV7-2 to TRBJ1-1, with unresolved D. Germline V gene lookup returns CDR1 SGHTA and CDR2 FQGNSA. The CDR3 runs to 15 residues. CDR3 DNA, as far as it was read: TGTGCCAGCAGCCCAGCGGCCCAATCCGCCGAGACA. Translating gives CASSPAAQSAET. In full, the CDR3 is CASSPAAQSAETAFF. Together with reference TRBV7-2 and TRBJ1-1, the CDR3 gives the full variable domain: GAGVSQSPSNKVTEKGKDVELRCDPISGHTALYWYRQSLGQGLEFLIYFQGNSAPDKSGLPSDRFSAERTGGSVSTLTIQRTQQEDSAVYLCASSPAAQSAETAFFGQGTRLTVV.

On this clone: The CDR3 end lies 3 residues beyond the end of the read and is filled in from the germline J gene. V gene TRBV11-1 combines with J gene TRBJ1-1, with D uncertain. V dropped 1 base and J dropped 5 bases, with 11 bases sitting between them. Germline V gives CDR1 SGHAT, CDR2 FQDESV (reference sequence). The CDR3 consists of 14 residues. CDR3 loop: CASSLEYGGTEAFF. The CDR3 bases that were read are TGTGCCAGCAGCTTAGAGTATGGAGGGACTGAA.

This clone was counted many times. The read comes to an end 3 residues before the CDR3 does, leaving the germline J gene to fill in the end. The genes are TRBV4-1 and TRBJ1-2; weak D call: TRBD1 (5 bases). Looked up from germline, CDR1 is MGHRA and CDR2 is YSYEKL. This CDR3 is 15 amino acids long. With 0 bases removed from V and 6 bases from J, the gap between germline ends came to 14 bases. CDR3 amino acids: CASSQDWGRDDGYTF. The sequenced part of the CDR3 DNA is TGCGCCAGCAGCCAAGATTGGGGCAGGGATGATGGC.

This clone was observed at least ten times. Here the CDR3 reads CASSIDGTSGSTDTQYF. Partial CDR3 DNA: TGTGCCAGTAGTATAGATGGGACTAGCGGAAGCACAGATACG. This chain links TRBV19 with TRBJ2-3; 11 bases match TRBD2. The CDR3 end is not reached by the read, which stops 3 residues before it; the germline J gene fills it in. Germline CDR1 and CDR2: LNHDA and SQIVND (reference sequence). CDR3 length: 17 residues. Germline trimming cut 0 bases from V and 0 bases from J; bases unmatched to any gene: 2.

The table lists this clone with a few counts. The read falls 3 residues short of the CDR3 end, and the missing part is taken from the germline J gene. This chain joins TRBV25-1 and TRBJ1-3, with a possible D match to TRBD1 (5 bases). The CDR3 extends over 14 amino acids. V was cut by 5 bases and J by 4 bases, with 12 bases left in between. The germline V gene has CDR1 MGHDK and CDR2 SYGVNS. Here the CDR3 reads CASSFRGDGNTIYF. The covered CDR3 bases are TGTGCCAGCAGTTTTCGGGGGGACGGAAACACC.

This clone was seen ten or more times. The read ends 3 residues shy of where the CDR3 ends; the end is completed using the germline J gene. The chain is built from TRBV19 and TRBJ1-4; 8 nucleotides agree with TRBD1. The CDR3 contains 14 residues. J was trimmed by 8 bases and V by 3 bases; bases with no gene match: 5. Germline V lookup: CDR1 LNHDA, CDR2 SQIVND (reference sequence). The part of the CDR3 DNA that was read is TGTGCCAGTAGTATGGGACAGGCAAGGGAAAAA. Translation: CASSMGQAREK. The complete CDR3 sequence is CASSMGQAREKLFF. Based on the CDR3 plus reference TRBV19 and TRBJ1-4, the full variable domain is DGGITQSPKYLFRKEGQNVTLSCEQNLNHDAMYWYRQDPGQGLRLIYYSQIVNDFQKGDIAEGYSVSREKKESFPLTVTSAQKNPTAFYLCASSMGQAREKLFFGSGTQLSVL.

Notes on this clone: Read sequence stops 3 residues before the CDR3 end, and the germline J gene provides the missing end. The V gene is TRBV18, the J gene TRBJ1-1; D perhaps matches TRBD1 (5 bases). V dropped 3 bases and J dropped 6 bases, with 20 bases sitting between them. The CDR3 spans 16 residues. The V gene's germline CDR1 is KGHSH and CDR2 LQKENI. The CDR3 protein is CASSPGTTGGGSEAFF. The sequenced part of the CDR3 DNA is TGTGCCAGCTCACCCGGGACCACCGGGGGAGGCTCTGAA.

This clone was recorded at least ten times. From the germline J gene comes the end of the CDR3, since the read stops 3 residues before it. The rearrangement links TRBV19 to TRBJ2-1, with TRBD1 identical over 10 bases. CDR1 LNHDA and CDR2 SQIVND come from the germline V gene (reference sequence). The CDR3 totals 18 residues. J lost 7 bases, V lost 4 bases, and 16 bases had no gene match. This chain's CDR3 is CASSKKASTGGAKNEQFF. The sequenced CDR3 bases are TGTGCCAGTAGTAAGAAAGCCTCGACAGGGGGCGCAAAGAATGAG.

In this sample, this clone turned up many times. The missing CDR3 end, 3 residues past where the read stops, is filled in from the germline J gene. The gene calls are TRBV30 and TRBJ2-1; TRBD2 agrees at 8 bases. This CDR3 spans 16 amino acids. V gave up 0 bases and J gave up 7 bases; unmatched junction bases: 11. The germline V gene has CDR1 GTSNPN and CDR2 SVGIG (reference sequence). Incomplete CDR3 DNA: TGTGCCTGGAGTGTAGGGCTCAGCGGGAGCAATAATGAG. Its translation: CAWSVGLSGSNNE. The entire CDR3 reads CAWSVGLSGSNNEQFF.

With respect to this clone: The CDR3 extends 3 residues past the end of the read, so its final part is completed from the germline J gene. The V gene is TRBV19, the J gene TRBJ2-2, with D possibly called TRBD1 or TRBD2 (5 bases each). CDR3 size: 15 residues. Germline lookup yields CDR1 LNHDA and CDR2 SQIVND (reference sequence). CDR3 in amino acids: CASLRGAATNEKLFF. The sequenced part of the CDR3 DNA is TGTGCCAGTTTGAGAGGGGCAGCAACTAATGAAAAG.

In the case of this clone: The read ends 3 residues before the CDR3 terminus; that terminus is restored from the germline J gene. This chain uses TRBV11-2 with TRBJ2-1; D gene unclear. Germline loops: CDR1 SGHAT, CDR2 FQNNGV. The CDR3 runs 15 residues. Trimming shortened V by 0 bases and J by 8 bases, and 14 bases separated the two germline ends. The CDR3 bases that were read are TGTGCCAGCAGCTTAGATCAAAAGTCGCAGGATGAG. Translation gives CASSLDQKSQDE. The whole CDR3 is CASSLDQKSQDEQFF. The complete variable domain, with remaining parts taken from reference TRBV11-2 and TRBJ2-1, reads EAGVAQSPRYKIIEKRQSVAFWCNPISGHATLYWYQQILGQGPKLLIQFQNNGVVDDSQLPKDRFSAERLKGVDSTLKIQPAKLEDSAVYLCASSLDQKSQDEQFFGPGTRLTVL.

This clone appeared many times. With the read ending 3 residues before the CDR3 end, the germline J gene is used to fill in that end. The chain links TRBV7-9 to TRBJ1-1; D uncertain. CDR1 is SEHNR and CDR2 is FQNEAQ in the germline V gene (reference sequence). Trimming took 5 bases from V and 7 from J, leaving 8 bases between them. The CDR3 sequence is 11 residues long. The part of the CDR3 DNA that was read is TGTGCCAGCAGCCGAGGCAATGAA. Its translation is CASSRGNE. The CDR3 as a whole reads CASSRGNEAFF.

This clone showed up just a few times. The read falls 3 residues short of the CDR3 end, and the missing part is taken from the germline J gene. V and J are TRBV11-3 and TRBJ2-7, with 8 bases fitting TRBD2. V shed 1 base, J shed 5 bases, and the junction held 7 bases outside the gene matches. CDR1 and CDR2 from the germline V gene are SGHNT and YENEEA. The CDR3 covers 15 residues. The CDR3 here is CASSLVGGRSDEQYF. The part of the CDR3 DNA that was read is TGTGCCAGCAGCTTAGTTGGCGGGAGGTCTGACGAG. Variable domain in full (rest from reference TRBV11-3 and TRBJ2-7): EAGVVQSPRYKIIEKKQPVAFWCNPISGHNTLYWYLQNLGQGPELLIRYENEEAVDDSQLPKDRFSAERLKGVDSTLKIQPAELGDSAVYLCASSLVGGRSDEQYFGPGTRLTVT.

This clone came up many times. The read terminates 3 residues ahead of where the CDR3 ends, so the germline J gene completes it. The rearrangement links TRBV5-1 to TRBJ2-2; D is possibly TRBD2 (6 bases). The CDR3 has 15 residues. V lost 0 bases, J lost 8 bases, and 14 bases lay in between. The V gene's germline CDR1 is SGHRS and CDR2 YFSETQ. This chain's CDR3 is CASSLVEGQWGELFF. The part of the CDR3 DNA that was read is TGCGCCAGCAGCTTGGTGGAGGGCCAATGGGGGGAG.

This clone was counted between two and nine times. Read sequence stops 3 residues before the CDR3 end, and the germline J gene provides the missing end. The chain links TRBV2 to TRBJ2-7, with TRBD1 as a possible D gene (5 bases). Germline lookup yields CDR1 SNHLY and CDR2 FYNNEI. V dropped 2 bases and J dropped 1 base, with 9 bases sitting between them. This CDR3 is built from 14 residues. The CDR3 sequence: CASSERTGSYEQYF. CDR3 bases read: TGTGCCAGCAGTGAACGAACAGGTTCCTACGAG.

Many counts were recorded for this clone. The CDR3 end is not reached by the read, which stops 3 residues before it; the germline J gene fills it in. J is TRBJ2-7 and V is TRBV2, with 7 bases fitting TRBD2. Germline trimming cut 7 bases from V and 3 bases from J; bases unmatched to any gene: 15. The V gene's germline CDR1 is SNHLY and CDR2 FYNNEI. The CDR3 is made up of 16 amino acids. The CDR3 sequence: CASNDRPGTIFYEQYF. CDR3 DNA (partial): TGTGCCAGCAATGACAGACCCGGGACTATATTCTACGAG.

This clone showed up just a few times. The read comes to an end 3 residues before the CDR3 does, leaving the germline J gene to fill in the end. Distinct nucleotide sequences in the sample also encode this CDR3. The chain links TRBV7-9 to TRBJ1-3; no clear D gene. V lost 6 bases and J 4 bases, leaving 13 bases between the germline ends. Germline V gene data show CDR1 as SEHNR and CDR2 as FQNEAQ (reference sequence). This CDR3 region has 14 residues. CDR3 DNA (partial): TGTGCCAGCAGTCCCTCGGGGTCAGGAAACACC. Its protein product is CASSPSGSGNT. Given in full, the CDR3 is CASSPSGSGNTIYF.

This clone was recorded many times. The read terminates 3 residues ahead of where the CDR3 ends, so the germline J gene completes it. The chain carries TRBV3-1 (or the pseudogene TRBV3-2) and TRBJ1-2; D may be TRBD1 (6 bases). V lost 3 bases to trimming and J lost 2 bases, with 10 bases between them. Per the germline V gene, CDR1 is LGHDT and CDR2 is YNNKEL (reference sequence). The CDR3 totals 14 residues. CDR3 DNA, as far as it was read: TGTGCCAGCAGCCAGGACAGCTTAAACTATGGC. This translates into CASSQDSLNYG. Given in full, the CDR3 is CASSQDSLNYGYTF.